This T cell receptor (beta chain) was documented in a study of cytotoxic CD8 clonotypes in ibrutinib-treated CLL. Study-level findings and limits: Exceeding age-matched healthy donors, baseline clonality also tracked the counts of circulating CD8+ T cells.

Points on this clone: Its antigen is undetermined.

Using immunoSEQ multiplex PCR, the repertoire was profiled, and TCRdb retains in-frame clones only, with some absent. The sample includes roughly 250,000 clones, about three quarters of them seen just once. The V segment lost 2 bases and the J segment 2 bases; nucleotides outside the gene matches: 5. Germline V gives CDR1 MDHEN, CDR2 SYDVKM. The length of the CDR3 is 15 residues. The chain recombines TRBV28 with TRBJ2-7; 8 bases are shared with TRBD1. This material consisted of PBMCs, taken after 24 months of ibrutinib treatment. The sequence was obtained from a human donor with chronic lymphocytic leukemia. The CDR3 loop reads CASSLDRGFAYEQYF. CDR3 coding DNA: TGTGCCAGCAGTTTAGACAGGGGATTCGCCTACGAGCAGTACTTC.